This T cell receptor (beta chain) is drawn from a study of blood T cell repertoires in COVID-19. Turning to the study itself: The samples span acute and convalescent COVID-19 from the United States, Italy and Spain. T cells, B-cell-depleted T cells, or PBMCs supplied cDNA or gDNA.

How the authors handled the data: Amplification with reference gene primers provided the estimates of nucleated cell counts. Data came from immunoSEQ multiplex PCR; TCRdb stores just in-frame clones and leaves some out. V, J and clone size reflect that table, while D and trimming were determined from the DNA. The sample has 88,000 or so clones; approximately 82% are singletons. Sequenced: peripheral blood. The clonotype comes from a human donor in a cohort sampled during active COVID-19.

CDR3 amino acids: CAISDNSLPHYEQYF. In DNA, the CDR3 is TGTGCCATCAGTGATAATAGCTTGCCTCACTACGAGCAGTACTTC. This chain uses TRBV10-3 with TRBJ2-7; D is ambiguous. Germline CDR1 is ENHRY and CDR2 is SYGVKD. Trimming removed 3 bases from V and 3 bases from J, with 15 bases in between. The CDR3 contains 15 residues.